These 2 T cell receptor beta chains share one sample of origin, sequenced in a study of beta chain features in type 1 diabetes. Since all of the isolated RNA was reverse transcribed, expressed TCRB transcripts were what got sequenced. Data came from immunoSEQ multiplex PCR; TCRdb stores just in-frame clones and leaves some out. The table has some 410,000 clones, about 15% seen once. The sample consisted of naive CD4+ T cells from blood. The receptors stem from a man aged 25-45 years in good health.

The CDR3 protein is CASRSGGGYTF. Here the CDR3 DNA reads TGTGCCAGCAGATCTGGGGGTGGCTACACCTTC. The rearrangement joins TRBV6-5 to TRBJ1-2; a weak D match, TRBD1 (5 bases). The CDR3 contains 11 residues. CDR1 and CDR2 (germline): MNHEY, SVGAGI. The V end lost 6 bases, the J end lost 7 bases, and 9 bases lay between the germline ends.

The CDR3 sequence: CASGAGLYNEQFF. For the CDR3, the DNA is TGCGCCAGCGGCGCGGGCCTGTACAATGAGCAGTTCTTC. The chain carries TRBV4-3 and TRBJ2-1, with TRBD2 as a possible D gene (5 bases). Trimming pared 8 bases from V and 4 bases from J, leaving 12 bases between. This CDR3 has 13 residues. The germline V gene encodes CDR1 LGHNA and CDR2 YSLEER.